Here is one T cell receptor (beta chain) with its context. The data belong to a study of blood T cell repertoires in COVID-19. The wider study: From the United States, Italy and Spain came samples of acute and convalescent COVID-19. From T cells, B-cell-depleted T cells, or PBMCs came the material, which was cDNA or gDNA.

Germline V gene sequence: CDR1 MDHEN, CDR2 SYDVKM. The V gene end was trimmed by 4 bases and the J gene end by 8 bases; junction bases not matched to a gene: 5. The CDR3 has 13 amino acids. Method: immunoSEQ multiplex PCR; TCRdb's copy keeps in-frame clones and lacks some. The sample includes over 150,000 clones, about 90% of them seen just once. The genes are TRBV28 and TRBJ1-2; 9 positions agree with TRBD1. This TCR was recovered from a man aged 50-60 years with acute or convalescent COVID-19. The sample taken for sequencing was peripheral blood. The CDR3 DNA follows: TGTGCCAGCAGTTCCGGGACAGGGAACGGCTACACCTTC. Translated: CASSSGTGNGYTF.